The T cell receptor beta chain under discussion was sequenced for a study of vaccination and CD4 T cells after COVID-19. Turning to the study itself: There were six male and four female convalescents, and two of them were Hispanic.

The CDR3 runs 15 residues. From germline, CDR1 is MNHEY and CDR2 SMNVEV (reference sequence). The V segment lost 6 bases and the J segment 4 bases; nucleotides outside the gene matches: 12. TCRdb used MiXCR to reprocess the PCR reads, holding one entry per CDR3 protein. The table shows about 24,000 distinct CDR3 sequences, with roughly 51% occurring only once. This clonotype originated in a human donor who had recovered from COVID-19. Source: CD4+ T cells from blood, taken before SARS-CoV-2 vaccination. This chain uses TRBV27 with TRBJ2-7; 7 bases are a match to TRBD2. In DNA, the CDR3 is TGTGCCAGCAGAATCGGTGGCGGGGGTCTTTACGAGCAGTACTTC. It yields the protein CASRIGGGGLYEQYF.